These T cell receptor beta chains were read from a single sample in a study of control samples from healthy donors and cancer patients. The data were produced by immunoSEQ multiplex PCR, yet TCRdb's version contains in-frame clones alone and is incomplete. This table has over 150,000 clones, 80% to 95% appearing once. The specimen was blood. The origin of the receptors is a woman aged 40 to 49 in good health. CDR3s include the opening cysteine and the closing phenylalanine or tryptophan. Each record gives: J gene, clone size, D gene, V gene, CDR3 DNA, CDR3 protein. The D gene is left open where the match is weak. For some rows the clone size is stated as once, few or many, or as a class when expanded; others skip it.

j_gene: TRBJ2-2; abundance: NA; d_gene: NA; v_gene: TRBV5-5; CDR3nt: TGTGCCAGCAGCCAGATTGGCGGGGAGCTGTTTTTT; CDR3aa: CASSQIGGELFF
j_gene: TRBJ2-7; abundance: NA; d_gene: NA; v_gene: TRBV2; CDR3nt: TGTGCCAGCAGGCCTGCCATCACCGTCGTGGACGAGCAGTACTTC; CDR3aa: CASRPAITVVDEQYF
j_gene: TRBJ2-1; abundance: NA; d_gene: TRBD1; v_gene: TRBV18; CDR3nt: TGTGCCAGCTCACCAGATAACCACCCGGACAGGAACAATGAGCAGTTCTTC; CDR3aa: CASSPDNHPDRNNEQFF
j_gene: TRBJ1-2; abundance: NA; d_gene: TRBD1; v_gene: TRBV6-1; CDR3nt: TGTGCCAGCAGTGAAGTTCCAGGGGGCGGTTATGGCTACACCTTC; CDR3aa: CASSEVPGGGYGYTF
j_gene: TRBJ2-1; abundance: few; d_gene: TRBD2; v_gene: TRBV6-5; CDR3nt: TGTGCCAGCACCAGCGGCGGGGGATACAATGAGCAGTTCTTC; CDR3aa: CASTSGGGYNEQFF
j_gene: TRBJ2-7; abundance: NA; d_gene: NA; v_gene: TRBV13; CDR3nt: TGTGCCAGCAGCCCCGCCATGAGGGGGGAGCAGTACTTC; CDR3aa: CASSPAMRGEQYF
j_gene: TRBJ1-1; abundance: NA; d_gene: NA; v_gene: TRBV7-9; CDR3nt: TGTGCCAGCAGCTTAGAAGGGATTGGCGAAGCTTTCTTT; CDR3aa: CASSLEGIGEAFF
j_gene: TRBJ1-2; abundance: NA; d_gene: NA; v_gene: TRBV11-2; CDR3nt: TGTGCCAGCAGCACCACAGGCCCTACCCACTATGGCTACACCTTC; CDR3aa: CASSTTGPTHYGYTF
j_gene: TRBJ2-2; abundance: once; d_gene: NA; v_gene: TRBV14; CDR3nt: TGTGCCAGCAGCCACCCCCAAGTAGACAGGTTGGGCGGCACCGGGGAGCTGTTTTTT; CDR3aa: CASSHPQVDRLGGTGELFF
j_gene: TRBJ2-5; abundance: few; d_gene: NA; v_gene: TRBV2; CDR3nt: TGTGCCAGCAGTGAAGAGACCCAGTACTTC; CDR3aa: CASSEETQYF
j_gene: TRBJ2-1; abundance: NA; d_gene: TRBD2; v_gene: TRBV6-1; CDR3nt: TGTGCCAGCAGTGGGGGAGCGGGGGGGAGCTCCTACAATGAGCAGTTCTTC; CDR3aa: CASSGGAGGSSYNEQFF
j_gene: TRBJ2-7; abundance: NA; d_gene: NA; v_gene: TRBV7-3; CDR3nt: TGTGCCAGCAGCTTAAACCCAGGGGACTCCTACGAGCAGTACTTC; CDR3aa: CASSLNPGDSYEQYF
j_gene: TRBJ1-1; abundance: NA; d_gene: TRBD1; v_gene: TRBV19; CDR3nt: TGTGCCAGTACCTCGATAGACAGGGATGATGAAGCTTTCTTT; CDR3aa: CASTSIDRDDEAFF
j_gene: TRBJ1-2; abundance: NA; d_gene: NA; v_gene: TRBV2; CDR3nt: TGTGCCAGCAGTCGAGACGTTAACTATGGCTACACCTTC; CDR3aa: CASSRDVNYGYTF
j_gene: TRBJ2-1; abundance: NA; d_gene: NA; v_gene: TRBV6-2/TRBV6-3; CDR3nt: TGTGCCAGCAGTTACTCCCCGACACTTGGAGATGAGCAGTTCTTC; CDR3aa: CASSYSPTLGDEQFF
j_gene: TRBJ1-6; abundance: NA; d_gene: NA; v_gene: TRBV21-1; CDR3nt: TGTGCCAGCAGCAAAGGTGAGGACAGGGGGAATTCACCCCTCCACTTT; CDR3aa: CASSKGEDRGNSPLHF